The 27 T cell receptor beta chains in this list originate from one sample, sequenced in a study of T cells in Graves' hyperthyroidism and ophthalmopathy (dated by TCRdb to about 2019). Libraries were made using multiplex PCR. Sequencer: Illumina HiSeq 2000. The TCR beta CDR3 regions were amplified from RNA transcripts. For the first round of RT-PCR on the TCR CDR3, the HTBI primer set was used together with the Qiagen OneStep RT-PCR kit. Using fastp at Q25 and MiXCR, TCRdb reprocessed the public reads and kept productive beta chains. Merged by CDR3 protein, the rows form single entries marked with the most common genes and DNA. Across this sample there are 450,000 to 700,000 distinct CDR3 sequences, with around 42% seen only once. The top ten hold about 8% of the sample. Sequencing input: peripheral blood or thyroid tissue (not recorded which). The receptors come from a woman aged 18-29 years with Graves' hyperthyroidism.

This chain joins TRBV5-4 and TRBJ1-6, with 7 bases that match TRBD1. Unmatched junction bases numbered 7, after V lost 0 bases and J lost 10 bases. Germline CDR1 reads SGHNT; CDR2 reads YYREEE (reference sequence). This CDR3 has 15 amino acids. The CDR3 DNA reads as TGTGCCAGCAGCTTGGAACGCAGGGGGAACTCACCCCTCCACTTT. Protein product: CASSLERRGNSPLHF.

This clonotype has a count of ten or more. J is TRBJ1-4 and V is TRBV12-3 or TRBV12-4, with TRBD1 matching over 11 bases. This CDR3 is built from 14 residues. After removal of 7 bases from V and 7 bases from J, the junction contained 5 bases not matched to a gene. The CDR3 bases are TGTGCCAGCACGGACAGGGGGCGCCTTGAAAAACTGTTTTTT. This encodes CASTDRGRLEKLFF.

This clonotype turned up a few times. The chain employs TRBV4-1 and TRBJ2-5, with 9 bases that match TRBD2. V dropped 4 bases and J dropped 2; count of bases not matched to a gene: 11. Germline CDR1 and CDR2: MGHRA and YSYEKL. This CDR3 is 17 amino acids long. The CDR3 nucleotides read TGCGCCAGCAGCCCCCGGAGTGCGGGAGGGCCGCAAGAGACCCAGTACTTC. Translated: CASSPRSAGGPQETQYF.

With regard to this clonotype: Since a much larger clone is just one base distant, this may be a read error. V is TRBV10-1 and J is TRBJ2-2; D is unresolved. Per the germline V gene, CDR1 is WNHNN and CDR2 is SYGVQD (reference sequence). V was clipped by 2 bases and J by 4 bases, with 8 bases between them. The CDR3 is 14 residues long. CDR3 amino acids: CASSELESTGELFF. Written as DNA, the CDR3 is TGCGCCAGCAGTGAGCTGGAGAGCACCGGGGAGCTGTTTTTT.

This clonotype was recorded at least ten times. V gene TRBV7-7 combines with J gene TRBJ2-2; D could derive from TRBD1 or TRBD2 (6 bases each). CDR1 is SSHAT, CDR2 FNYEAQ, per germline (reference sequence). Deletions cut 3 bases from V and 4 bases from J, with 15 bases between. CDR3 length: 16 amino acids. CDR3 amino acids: CASSFLSGAGTGELFF. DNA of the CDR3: TGTGCCAGCAGCTTCCTCTCGGGGGCAGGCACCGGGGAGCTGTTTTTT.

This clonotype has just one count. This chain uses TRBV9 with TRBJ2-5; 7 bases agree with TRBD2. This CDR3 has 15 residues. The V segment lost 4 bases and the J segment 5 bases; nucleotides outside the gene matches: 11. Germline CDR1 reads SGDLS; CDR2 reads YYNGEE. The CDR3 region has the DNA TGTGCCAGCAGCCACGTTCTAGCGGTCGGCGAGACCCAGTACTTC. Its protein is CASSHVLAVGETQYF.

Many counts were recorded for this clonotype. For the CDR3, the DNA is TGTGCCAGCAGGGTGGGGACTAGCGGGATCGGGGAGCTGTTTTTT. The encoded protein is CASRVGTSGIGELFF. The V and J genes are TRBV2 and TRBJ2-2; TRBD2 matches 13 bases. CDR3 length: 15 amino acids. The germline CDR1 and CDR2 sequences are SNHLY and FYNNEI. The junction had 5 bases not matched to a gene; V was cut back by 6 bases and J by 7 bases.

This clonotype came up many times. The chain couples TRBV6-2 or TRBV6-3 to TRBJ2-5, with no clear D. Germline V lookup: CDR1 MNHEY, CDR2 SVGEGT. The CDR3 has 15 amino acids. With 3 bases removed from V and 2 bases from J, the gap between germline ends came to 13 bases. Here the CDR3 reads CASSYGSTTQETQYF. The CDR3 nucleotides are TGTGCCAGCAGTTATGGATCGACAACACAAGAGACCCAGTACTTC.

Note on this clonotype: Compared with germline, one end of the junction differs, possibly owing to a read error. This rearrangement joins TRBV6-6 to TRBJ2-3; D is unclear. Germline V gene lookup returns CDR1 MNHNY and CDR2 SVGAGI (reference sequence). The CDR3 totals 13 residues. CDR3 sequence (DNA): TGTGCCGGCAGTTTAACACTCACAGATACGCAGTATTTT. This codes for CAGSLTLTDTQYF.

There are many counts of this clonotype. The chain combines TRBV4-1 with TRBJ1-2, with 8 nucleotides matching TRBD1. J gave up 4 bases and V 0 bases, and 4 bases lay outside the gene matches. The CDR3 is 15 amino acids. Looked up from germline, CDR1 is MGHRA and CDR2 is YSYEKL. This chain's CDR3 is CASSQDGQGVYGYTF. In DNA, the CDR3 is TGCGCCAGCAGCCAAGACGGACAGGGTGTCTATGGCTACACCTTC.

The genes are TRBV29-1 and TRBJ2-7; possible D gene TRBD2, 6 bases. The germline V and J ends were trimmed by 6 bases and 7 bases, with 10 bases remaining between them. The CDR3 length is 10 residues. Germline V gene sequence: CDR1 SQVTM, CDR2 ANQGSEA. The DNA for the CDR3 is TGCAGCGTCCCTGGGAGGGAGCAGTACTTC. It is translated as CSVPGREQYF.

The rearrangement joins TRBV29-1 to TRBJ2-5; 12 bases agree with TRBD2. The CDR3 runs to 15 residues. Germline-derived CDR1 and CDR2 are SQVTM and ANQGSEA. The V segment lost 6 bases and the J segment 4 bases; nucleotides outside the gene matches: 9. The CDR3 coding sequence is TGCAGCGTCGGCGGACTAGCGGGATTCAGAGAGACCCAGTACTTC. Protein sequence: CSVGGLAGFRETQYF. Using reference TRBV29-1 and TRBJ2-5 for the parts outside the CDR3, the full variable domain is SAVISQKPSRDICQRGTSLTIQCQVDSQVTMMFWYRQQPGQSLTLIATANQGSEATYESGFVIDKFPISRPNLTFSTLTVSNMSPEDSSIYLCSVGGLAGFRETQYFGPGTRLLVL.

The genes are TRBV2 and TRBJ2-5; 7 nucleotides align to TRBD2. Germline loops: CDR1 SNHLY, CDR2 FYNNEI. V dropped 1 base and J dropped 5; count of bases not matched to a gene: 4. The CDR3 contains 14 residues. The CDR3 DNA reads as TGTGCCAGCAGTGAAGACGGGAGGTTCGAGACCCAGTACTTC. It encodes CASSEDGRFETQYF.

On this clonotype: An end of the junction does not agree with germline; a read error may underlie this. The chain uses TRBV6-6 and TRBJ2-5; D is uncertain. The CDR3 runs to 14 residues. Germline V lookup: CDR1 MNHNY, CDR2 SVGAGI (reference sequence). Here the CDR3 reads CAISEDHQAETQYF. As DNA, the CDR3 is TGTGCCATCAGTGAGGACCATCAGGCAGAGACCCAGTACTTC.

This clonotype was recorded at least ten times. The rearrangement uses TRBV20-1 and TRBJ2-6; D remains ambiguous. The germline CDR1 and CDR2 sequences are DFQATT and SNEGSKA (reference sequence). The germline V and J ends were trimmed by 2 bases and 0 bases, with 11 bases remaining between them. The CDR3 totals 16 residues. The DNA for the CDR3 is TGCAGTGCTAGATTAAGACCCAGCTCTGGGGCCAACGTCCTGACTTTC. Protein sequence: CSARLRPSSGANVLTF.

CDR3 bases: TGTGCCAGCAGCTTAACTTCACCCTACAATGAGCAGTACTTC. Translated: CASSLTSPYNEQYF. The chain couples TRBV11-2 to TRBJ2-7; D gene ambiguous. The V end lost 2 bases, the J end lost 7 bases, and 15 bases lay between the germline ends. This CDR3 is 14 amino acids long. Germline assignment: CDR1 SGHAT and CDR2 FQNNGV.

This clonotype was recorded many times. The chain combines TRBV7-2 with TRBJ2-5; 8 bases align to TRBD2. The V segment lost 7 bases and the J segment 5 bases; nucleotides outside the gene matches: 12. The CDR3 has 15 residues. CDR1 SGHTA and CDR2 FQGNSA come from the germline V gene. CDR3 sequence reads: CASTIGLAGVETQYF. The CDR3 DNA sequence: TGTGCCAGCACCATTGGACTAGCCGGTGTGGAGACCCAGTACTTC.

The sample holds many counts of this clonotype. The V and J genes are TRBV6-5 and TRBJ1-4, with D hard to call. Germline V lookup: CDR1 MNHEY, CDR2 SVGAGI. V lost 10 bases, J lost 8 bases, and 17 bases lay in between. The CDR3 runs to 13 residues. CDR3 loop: CATWARRGEKLFF. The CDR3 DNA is TGTGCCACCTGGGCCCGAAGAGGGGAAAAACTGTTTTTT.

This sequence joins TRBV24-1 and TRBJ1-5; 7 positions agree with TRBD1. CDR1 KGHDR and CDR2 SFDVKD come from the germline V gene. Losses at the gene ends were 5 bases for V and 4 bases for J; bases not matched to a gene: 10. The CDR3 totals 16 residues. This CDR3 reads CATSGSGGGVNQPQHF. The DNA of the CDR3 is TGTGCCACCAGTGGTTCAGGGGGAGGCGTTAATCAGCCCCAGCATTTT.

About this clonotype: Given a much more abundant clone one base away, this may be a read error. Written as DNA, the CDR3 is TGTGTCAGCAGCCTAGCCGGGACGTTGGGAGAGACCCAGTACTTC. This gives the protein CVSSLAGTLGETQYF. The chain employs TRBV4-2 and TRBJ2-5, with D possibly called TRBD1 or TRBD2 (5 bases each). The CDR3 runs to 15 residues. The V gene's germline CDR1 is LGHNA and CDR2 YNFKEQ.

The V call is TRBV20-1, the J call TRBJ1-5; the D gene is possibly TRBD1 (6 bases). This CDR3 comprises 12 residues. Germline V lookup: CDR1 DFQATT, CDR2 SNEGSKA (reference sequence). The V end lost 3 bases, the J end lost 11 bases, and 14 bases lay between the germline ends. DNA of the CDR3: TGCAGTGCTAGCTCGGAGGGGGAGACCCAGCATTTT. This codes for CSASSEGETQHF.

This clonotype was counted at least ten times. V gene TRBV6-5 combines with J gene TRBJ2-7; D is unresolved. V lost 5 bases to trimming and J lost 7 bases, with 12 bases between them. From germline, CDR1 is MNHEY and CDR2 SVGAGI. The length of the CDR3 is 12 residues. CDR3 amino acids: CASSLLREEQYF. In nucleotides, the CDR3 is TGTGCCAGCAGTCTACTTCGCGAAGAGCAGTACTTC.

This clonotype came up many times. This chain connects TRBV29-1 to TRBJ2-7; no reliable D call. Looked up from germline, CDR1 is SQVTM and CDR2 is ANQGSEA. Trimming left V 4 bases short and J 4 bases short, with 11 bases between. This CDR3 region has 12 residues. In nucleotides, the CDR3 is TGCAGCGTTGCCCAAGCAGCATACGAGCAGTACTTC. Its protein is CSVAQAAYEQYF.

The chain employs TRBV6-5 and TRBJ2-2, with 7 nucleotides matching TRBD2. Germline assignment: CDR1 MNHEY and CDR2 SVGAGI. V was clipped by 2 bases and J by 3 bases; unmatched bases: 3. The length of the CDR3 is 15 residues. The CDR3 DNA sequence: TGTGCCAGCAGTTACGCACTAGCGTACACCGGGGAGCTGTTTTTT. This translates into CASSYALAYTGELFF.

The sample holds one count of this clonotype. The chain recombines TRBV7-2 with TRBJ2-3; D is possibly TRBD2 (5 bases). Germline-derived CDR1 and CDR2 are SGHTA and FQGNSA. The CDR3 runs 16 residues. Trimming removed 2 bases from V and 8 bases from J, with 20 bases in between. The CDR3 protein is CASSLILAEVAGTQYF. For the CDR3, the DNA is TGTGCCAGCAGCTTAATCCTCGCGGAGGTTGCGGGTACGCAGTATTTT.

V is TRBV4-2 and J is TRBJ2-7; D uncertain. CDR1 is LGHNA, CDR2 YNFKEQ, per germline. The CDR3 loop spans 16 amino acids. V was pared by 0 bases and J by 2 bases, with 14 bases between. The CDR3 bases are TGTGCCAGCAGCCAAGATCCCGAGGTACGGACCTACGAGCAGTACTTC. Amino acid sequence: CASSQDPEVRTYEQYF.

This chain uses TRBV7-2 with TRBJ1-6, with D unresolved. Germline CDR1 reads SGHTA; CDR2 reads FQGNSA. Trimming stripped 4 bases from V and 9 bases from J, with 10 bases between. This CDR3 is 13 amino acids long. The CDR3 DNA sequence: TGTGCCAGCAGCTCCAGCGGGAGTTCACCCCTCCACTTT. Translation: CASSSSGSSPLHF.